Listed below are T cell receptor beta chains from one sample, sequenced in a study of blood T cell repertoires in COVID-19. Produced via immunoSEQ multiplex PCR; TCRdb's table is partial and in-frame only. The table records about 260,000 clones, 70% to 90% of them present only once. Sequences were obtained from peripheral blood. Receptor source: a man aged 25-45 years with active or convalescent COVID-19. Each CDR3 is given with its conserved first and last residue. The order of the fields is CDR3 protein, CDR3 DNA, D gene, J gene, V gene, clone size. D genes are given only for firm matches. The size of a clone is reported for some rows only, either as once, few or many, or as a class for expanded clones.

CDR3 protein: CASTTGTNLQETQYF
CDR3 DNA: TGTGCCAGCACCACCGGGACAAACTTACAAGAGACCCAGTACTTC
D gene: .
J gene: TRBJ2-5
V gene: TRBV9
clone size: .

CDR3 protein: CASSLSGQGIHEQYF
CDR3 DNA: TGTGCCAGCAGCTTGAGTGGACAGGGAATCCACGAGCAGTACTTC
D gene: TRBD1
J gene: TRBJ2-7
V gene: TRBV5-6
clone size: .

CDR3 protein: CASSEGQGLGYTF
CDR3 DNA: TGTGCCAGCAGTGAGGGACAGGGGCTTGGCTACACCTTC
D gene: TRBD1
J gene: TRBJ1-2
V gene: TRBV6-1
clone size: .

CDR3 protein: CASSQWGGSSYEQYF
CDR3 DNA: TGTGCCAGCAGCCAATGGGGGGGCAGCTCCTACGAGCAGTACTTC
D gene: .
J gene: TRBJ2-7
V gene: TRBV4-2
clone size: .

CDR3 protein: CASSLSASTDTQYF
CDR3 DNA: TGTGCCAGCAGTTTATCAGCTAGCACAGATACGCAGTATTTT
D gene: .
J gene: TRBJ2-3
V gene: TRBV27
clone size: .

CDR3 protein: CASSNGQGANGYTF
CDR3 DNA: TGTGCCAGCAGCAACGGACAGGGGGCTAATGGCTACACCTTC
D gene: TRBD1
J gene: TRBJ1-2
V gene: TRBV5-8
clone size: .

CDR3 protein: CASSPSGDYGYTF
CDR3 DNA: TGCGCCAGCAGCCCCTCAGGGGACTATGGCTACACCTTC
D gene: .
J gene: TRBJ1-2
V gene: TRBV5-1
clone size: .

CDR3 protein: CASSISAQSGGYTF
CDR3 DNA: TGTGCCAGTAGTATTAGCGCCCAGTCGGGGGGCTACACCTTC
D gene: .
J gene: TRBJ1-2
V gene: TRBV19
clone size: .

CDR3 protein: CSVRSSEISYEQYF
CDR3 DNA: TGCAGCGTTCGTTCATCGGAGATCTCCTACGAGCAGTACTTC
D gene: .
J gene: TRBJ2-7
V gene: TRBV29-1
clone size: .

CDR3 protein: CASSGGTELNQPQHF
CDR3 DNA: TGTGCCAGCAGCGGCGGGACAGAGCTCAATCAGCCCCAGCATTTT
D gene: TRBD1
J gene: TRBJ1-5
V gene: TRBV9
clone size: .

CDR3 protein: CASRQGAYQPQHF
CDR3 DNA: TGTGCCAGCAGACAGGGGGCTTATCAGCCCCAGCATTTT
D gene: TRBD1
J gene: TRBJ1-5
V gene: TRBV6-5
clone size: .

CDR3 protein: CASTPDGGPSYEQYF
CDR3 DNA: TGTGCCAGTACCCCTGACGGGGGGCCTAGCTACGAGCAGTACTTC
D gene: .
J gene: TRBJ2-7
V gene: TRBV19
clone size: .

CDR3 protein: CASSESQGANTEAFF
CDR3 DNA: TGCGCCAGCAGTGAGTCGCAGGGGGCGAACACTGAAGCTTTCTTT
D gene: TRBD1
J gene: TRBJ1-1
V gene: TRBV10-1
clone size: .

CDR3 protein: CASDARDSYSGANVLTF
CDR3 DNA: TGCGCCAGCGATGCCCGGGACAGTTACTCTGGGGCCAACGTCCTGACTTTC
D gene: TRBD1
J gene: TRBJ2-6
V gene: TRBV10-1
clone size: .

CDR3 protein: CASSFRTGDTIYF
CDR3 DNA: TGTGCCAGTAGTTTCCGGACGGGGGACACCATATATTTT
D gene: .
J gene: TRBJ1-3
V gene: TRBV19
clone size: few

CDR3 protein: CSARLEYIQYF
CDR3 DNA: TGCAGTGCTAGACTCGAGTACATTCAGTACTTC
D gene: .
J gene: TRBJ2-4
V gene: TRBV20-1
clone size: .

CDR3 protein: CASSSLVAGGTNTQYF
CDR3 DNA: TGTGCCAGCAGCTCCCTAGTAGCGGGGGGGACGAATACGCAGTATTTT
D gene: TRBD2
J gene: TRBJ2-3
V gene: TRBV13
clone size: .

CDR3 protein: CASSLATANYGYTF
CDR3 DNA: TGTGCCAGCAGCTTGGCTACAGCTAACTATGGCTACACCTTC
D gene: .
J gene: TRBJ1-2
V gene: TRBV5-8
clone size: few

CDR3 protein: CASSLWGGFGYTF
CDR3 DNA: TGTGCCAGCAGCTTATGGGGGGGATTTGGCTACACCTTC
D gene: .
J gene: TRBJ1-2
V gene: TRBV11-2
clone size: .

CDR3 protein: CASSGGSGANVLTF
CDR3 DNA: TGTGCCAGCAGCGGGGGCTCTGGGGCCAACGTCCTGACTTTC
D gene: .
J gene: TRBJ2-6
V gene: TRBV6-6
clone size: .

CDR3 protein: CASSVDGQSYGYTF
CDR3 DNA: TGTGCCAGCAGCGTAGATGGACAGTCGTATGGCTACACCTTC
D gene: .
J gene: TRBJ1-2
V gene: TRBV9
clone size: .

CDR3 protein: CASSQDRLAGTGELFF
CDR3 DNA: TGCGCCAGCAGCCAAGATCGACTAGCGGGCACCGGGGAGCTGTTTTTT
D gene: TRBD2
J gene: TRBJ2-2
V gene: TRBV4-3
clone size: .

CDR3 protein: CSASRGQGPNQPQHF
CDR3 DNA: TGCAGTGCTAGTCGGGGACAGGGGCCCAATCAGCCCCAGCATTTT
D gene: TRBD1
J gene: TRBJ1-5
V gene: TRBV20-1
clone size: .

CDR3 protein: CASSSQGPLKNIQYF
CDR3 DNA: TGTGCCAGCAGTTCACAGGGACCCCTCAAAAACATTCAGTACTTC
D gene: .
J gene: TRBJ2-4
V gene: TRBV6-5
clone size: .

CDR3 protein: CSVRTGAGNSPLHF
CDR3 DNA: TGCAGCGTCCGGACAGGGGCAGGTAATTCACCCCTCCACTTT
D gene: TRBD1
J gene: TRBJ1-6
V gene: TRBV29-1
clone size: few

CDR3 protein: CASSYPGLAGEQFF
CDR3 DNA: TGTGCCAGCAGTTACCCGGGACTAGCGGGGGAGCAGTTCTTC
D gene: TRBD2
J gene: TRBJ2-1
V gene: TRBV6-2/TRBV6-3
clone size: .

CDR3 protein: CASSLRQDYSSYEQYF
CDR3 DNA: TGTGCCAGCAGCTTACGCCAGGACTATAGCTCCTACGAGCAGTACTTC
D gene: .
J gene: TRBJ2-7
V gene: TRBV11-1
clone size: .

CDR3 protein: CASNVAGGRVEAFF
CDR3 DNA: TGTGCCAGCAACGTTGCAGGGGGGCGCGTTGAAGCTTTCTTT
D gene: TRBD1
J gene: TRBJ1-1
V gene: TRBV5-4
clone size: .

CDR3 protein: CSASDSGISYEQYF
CDR3 DNA: TGCAGTGCTAGTGACAGCGGAATCTCCTACGAGCAGTACTTC
D gene: .
J gene: TRBJ2-7
V gene: TRBV20-1
clone size: .

CDR3 protein: CASSLEGGVPNEQFF
CDR3 DNA: TGCGCCAGCAGCTTGGAGGGAGGGGTCCCAAATGAGCAGTTCTTC
D gene: TRBD2
J gene: TRBJ2-1
V gene: TRBV5-1
clone size: .

CDR3 protein: CASSLISGYAGELFF
CDR3 DNA: TGTGCCAGCAGCTTAATTTCAGGGTATGCCGGGGAGCTGTTTTTT
D gene: .
J gene: TRBJ2-2
V gene: TRBV7-9
clone size: .

CDR3 protein: CASSASFLGAETQYF
CDR3 DNA: TGTGCCAGCAGCGCCAGTTTCCTAGGGGCAGAGACCCAGTACTTC
D gene: .
J gene: TRBJ2-5
V gene: TRBV5-4
clone size: .

CDR3 protein: CSVAGGGTNQPQHF
CDR3 DNA: TGCAGCGTTGCGGGGGGAGGAACCAATCAGCCCCAGCATTTT
D gene: .
J gene: TRBJ1-5
V gene: TRBV29-1
clone size: once

CDR3 protein: CASSQGVTRFQPQHF
CDR3 DNA: TGTGCCAGCAGTCAAGGGGTGACCAGATTTCAGCCCCAGCATTTT
D gene: .
J gene: TRBJ1-5
V gene: TRBV6-6
clone size: once

CDR3 protein: CASSPSGPTDTQYF
CDR3 DNA: TGTGCCAGCAGTCCTAGCGGCCCCACAGATACGCAGTATTTT
D gene: TRBD2
J gene: TRBJ2-3
V gene: TRBV6-5
clone size: .

CDR3 protein: CASSIGPAGGQETQYF
CDR3 DNA: TGTGCCAGTAGTATAGGTCCCGCGGGGGGTCAAGAGACCCAGTACTTC
D gene: TRBD2
J gene: TRBJ2-5
V gene: TRBV19
clone size: .

CDR3 protein: CASNQRSGGKQFF
CDR3 DNA: TGTGCCAGCAATCAAAGAAGCGGGGGTAAGCAGTTCTTC
D gene: .
J gene: TRBJ2-1
V gene: TRBV21-1
clone size: many